The 2 T cell receptor beta chains given below trace back to one sample, sequenced in a study of beta chain features in type 1 diabetes. All of the isolated RNA was reverse transcribed, so expressed TCRB transcripts were sequenced. Repertoires were generated with immunoSEQ multiplex PCR, while TCRdb's copy carries only in-frame clones and drops some. The table has 810,000 or so clones, around a sixth seen once. Specimen: naive CD4+ T cells from blood. The receptors originated from a woman under 30 in good health.

This clone has just a few counts. This rearrangement joins TRBV5-1 to TRBJ2-1; 7 bases align to TRBD2. V lost 4 bases to trimming and J lost 8 bases; unmatched junction nucleotides: 9. The CDR3 sequence is 14 residues long. The germline V gene encodes CDR1 SGHRS and CDR2 YFSETQ. The CDR3 nucleotides read TGCGCCAGCAGCGAGGGGCCAAGCGGGGATGAGCAGTTCTTC. Translating gives CASSEGPSGDEQFF.

This clone has a handful of counts. The chain employs TRBV7-9 and TRBJ2-7; D is unclear. Germline V gene data show CDR1 as SEHNR and CDR2 as FQNEAQ (reference sequence). This CDR3 spans 16 amino acids. V was cut by 1 base and J by 1 base, with 14 bases left in between. The CDR3 coding sequence is TGTGCCAGCAGCTTAGATCCCCGGACGGAGTCCTACGAGCAGTACTTC. It is translated as CASSLDPRTESYEQYF.